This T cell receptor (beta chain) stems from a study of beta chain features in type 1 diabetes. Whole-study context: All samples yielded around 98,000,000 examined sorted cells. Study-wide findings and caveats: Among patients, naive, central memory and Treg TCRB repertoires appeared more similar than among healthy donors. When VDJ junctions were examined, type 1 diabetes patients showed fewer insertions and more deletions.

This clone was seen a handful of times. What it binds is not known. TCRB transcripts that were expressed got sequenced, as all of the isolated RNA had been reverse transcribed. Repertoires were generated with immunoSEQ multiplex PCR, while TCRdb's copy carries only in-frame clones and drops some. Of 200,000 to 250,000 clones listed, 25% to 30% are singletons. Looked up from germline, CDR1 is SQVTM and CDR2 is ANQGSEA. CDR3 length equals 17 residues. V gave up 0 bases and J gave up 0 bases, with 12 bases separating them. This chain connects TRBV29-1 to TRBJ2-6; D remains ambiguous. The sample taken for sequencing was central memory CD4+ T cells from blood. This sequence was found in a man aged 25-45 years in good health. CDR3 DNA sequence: TGCAGCGTTGAAGAGTTCGTCAGATACTCTGGGGCCAACGTCCTGACTTTC. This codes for CSVEEFVRYSGANVLTF.